This TCR beta chain stems from a study of blood T cell repertoires in COVID-19. In the study overall: T cells, B-cell-depleted T cells, or PBMCs provided the cDNA or gDNA that served as material.

Enrolled through a virtual design, the participants were between about 18 and 100 years of age and came from some 26 US areas. Germline V lookup: CDR1 SGHTA, CDR2 FQGNSA. The V end lost 3 bases, the J end lost 4 bases, and 18 bases lay between the germline ends. The CDR3 length is 16 residues. How the authors handled the data: From reference gene primer amplification, estimates of nucleated cell counts were derived. Method: immunoSEQ multiplex PCR; TCRdb's copy keeps in-frame clones and lacks some. V and J calls and clone size come straight from that table; D and trimming were deduced from the DNA. The table records about 190,000 clones, 84% of them present only once.

The sequenced sample consisted of PBMCs or T cells enriched from blood (not recorded which). This TCR was recovered from a woman in her twenties or thirties who had recovered from COVID-19. J is TRBJ1-1 and V is TRBV7-2; D is perhaps TRBD1 (5 bases). As DNA, the CDR3 is TGTGCCAGCAGCTTGGTCAGGGAGGACGTCGGCACTGAAGCTTTCTTT. It specifies CASSLVREDVGTEAFF.